This T cell receptor (beta chain) was recovered during a study of control samples from healthy donors and cancer patients. This clone was detected only once. CDR1 SGHKS and CDR2 YYEKEE come from the germline V gene (reference sequence). V shed 1 base, J shed 8 bases, and the junction held 6 bases outside the gene matches. This CDR3 comprises 15 residues. The table came from immunoSEQ multiplex PCR; TCRdb's copy has only in-frame clones and leaves some out. The sample has about 28,000 clones; approximately 87% are singletons. The V gene is TRBV5-5, the J gene TRBJ2-1, with 10 bases fitting TRBD2. The origin of this receptor is a woman aged 40 to 50 with lung cancer. The sample was PBMCs. CDR3 nucleotide sequence: TGTGCCAGCAGCTTGCGGCCAGGGACTAGCGATGAGCAGTTCTTC. It is translated as CASSLRPGTSDEQFF.